This TCR beta chain was recorded in a study of PD-1 blockade in classical Hodgkin lymphoma. Measured with immunoSEQ multiplex PCR; TCRdb has only the in-frame clones, and not every one. Of 25,000 to 30,000 clones in the sample, just under 80% are singletons; the top ten hold about a third. Study observations and caveats: While CD8+ TCR diversity did not rise significantly by C4D1, CD4+ TCR diversity did.

Relapse after autologous stem cell transplantation occurred in every patient, and brentuximab vedotin exposure varied. Germline V gives CDR1 LGHNT, CDR2 FRNRAP. The CDR3 spans 15 residues. Trimming stripped 4 bases from V and 2 bases from J, with 9 bases between. Points on this clone: Antigen unknown.

Material: peripheral blood mononuclear cells (PBMCs), obtained before the second cycle of nivolumab. The chain couples TRBV12-5 to TRBJ2-6, with D possibly TRBD1 on 5 matching bases. This TCR was sampled from a human donor with classical Hodgkin lymphoma. CDR3 bases: TGTGCTAGTGGTTCCAGGGAAACTGGGGCCAACGTCCTGACTTTC. It codes for CASGSRETGANVLTF.